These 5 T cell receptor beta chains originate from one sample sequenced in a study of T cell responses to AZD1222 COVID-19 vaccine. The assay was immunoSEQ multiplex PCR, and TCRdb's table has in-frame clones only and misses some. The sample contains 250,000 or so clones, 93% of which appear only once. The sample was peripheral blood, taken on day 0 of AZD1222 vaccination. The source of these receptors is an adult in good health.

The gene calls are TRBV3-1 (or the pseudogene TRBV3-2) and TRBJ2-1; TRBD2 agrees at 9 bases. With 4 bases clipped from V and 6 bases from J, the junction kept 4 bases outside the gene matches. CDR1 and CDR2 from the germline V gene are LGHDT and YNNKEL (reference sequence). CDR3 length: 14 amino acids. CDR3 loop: CASSLTSGANEQFF. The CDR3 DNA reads TGTGCCAGCAGCCTGACTAGCGGAGCCAATGAGCAGTTCTTC.

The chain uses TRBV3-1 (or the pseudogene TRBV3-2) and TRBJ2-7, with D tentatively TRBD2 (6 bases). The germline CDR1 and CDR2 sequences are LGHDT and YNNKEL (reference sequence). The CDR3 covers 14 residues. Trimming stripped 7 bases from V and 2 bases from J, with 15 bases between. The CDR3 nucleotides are TGTGCCAGCATTTGGGGCAGGGAGGCCTACGAGCAGTACTTC. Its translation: CASIWGREAYEQYF.

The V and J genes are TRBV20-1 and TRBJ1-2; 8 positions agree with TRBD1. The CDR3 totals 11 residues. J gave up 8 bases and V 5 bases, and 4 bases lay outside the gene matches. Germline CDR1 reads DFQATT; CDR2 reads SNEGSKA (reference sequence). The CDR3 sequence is CSAARQGGYTF. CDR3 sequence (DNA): TGCAGTGCTGCCAGACAGGGGGGCTACACCTTC.

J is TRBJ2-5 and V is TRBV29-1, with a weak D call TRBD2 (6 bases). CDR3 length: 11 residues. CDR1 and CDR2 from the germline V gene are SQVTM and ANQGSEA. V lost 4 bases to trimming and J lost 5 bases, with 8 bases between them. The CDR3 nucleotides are TGCAGCGTTGCTCGGGGGGAGACCCAGTACTTC. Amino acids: CSVARGETQYF. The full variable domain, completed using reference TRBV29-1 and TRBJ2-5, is SAVISQKPSRDICQRGTSLTIQCQVDSQVTMMFWYRQQPGQSLTLIATANQGSEATYESGFVIDKFPISRPNLTFSTLTVSNMSPEDSSIYLCSVARGETQYFGPGTRLLVL.

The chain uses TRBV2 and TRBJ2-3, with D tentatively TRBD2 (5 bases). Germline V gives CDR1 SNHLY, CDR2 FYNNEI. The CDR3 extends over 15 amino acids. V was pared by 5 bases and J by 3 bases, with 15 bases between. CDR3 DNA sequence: TGTGCCAGCAGTCCTATGAAAGCGGTAACAGATACGCAGTATTTT. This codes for CASSPMKAVTDTQYF.